This TCR beta chain was identified during a study of cytomegalovirus exposure and HLA in healthy donors. Findings of the study overall: Roughly even sequencing depth across donors was the assumption behind the presence/absence analyses. HLA-A and HLA-B allele assignments for most subjects were reportedly predicted accurately using TCR beta sequences. Cytomegalovirus association was assigned to more than 150 TCR beta chains.

A word on this clone: Its antigen is undetermined.

At sampling all donors were nominally healthy, likely with unrecorded immune exposures. PCR used 60 Vbeta primers and 13 Jbeta primers. Data came from immunoSEQ multiplex PCR; TCRdb stores just in-frame clones and leaves some out. This repertoire includes some 110,000 clones. The CDR3 totals 15 residues. V dropped 4 bases and J dropped 3; count of bases not matched to a gene: 9. Germline values: CDR1 SGHDT, CDR2 YYEEEE. The sequence came from a man aged 35 to 55 in good health and CMV-seropositive. Sequencing input: PBMCs. This rearrangement joins TRBV5-6 to TRBJ2-7; TRBD1 matches at 8 bases. The chain's CDR3 is CASSNSRTGRYEQYF. In nucleotides, the CDR3 is TGTGCCAGCAGCAACTCCAGGACAGGGCGCTACGAGCAGTACTTC.